The 9 T cell receptor beta chains presented below share a single source sample, sequenced in a study of cytomegalovirus exposure and HLA in healthy donors. In the PCR, 60 Vbeta and 13 Jbeta primers were used. The data were produced by immunoSEQ multiplex PCR, yet TCRdb's version contains in-frame clones alone and is incomplete. The top ten hold approximately 1% of the sample, which has about 160,000 clones, 82% seen once. The specimen sequenced was PBMCs. Receptor source: a girl aged 2-10 years in good health and CMV-seropositive.

Comment on this clone: A junction boundary mismatches the germline segment, possibly from a read error. The V and J genes are TRBV7-7 and TRBJ2-1; D is perhaps TRBD2 (5 bases). Per germline, CDR1 SSHAT and CDR2 FNYEAQ (reference sequence). The CDR3 runs to 15 residues. Here the CDR3 DNA reads TGTGCTAGCAGCTTCGGGGTTCTTTCCTACAATGAGCAGTTCTTC. Its translation is CASSFGVLSYNEQFF. Variable domain in full (rest from reference TRBV7-7 and TRBJ2-1): GAGVSQSPRYKVTKRGQDVTLRCDPISSHATLYWYQQALGQGPEFLTYFNYEAQPDKSGLPSDRFSAERPEGSISTLTIQRTEQRDSAMYRCASSFGVLSYNEQFFGPGTRLTVL.

J is TRBJ1-2 and V is TRBV5-1; D may be TRBD1 (6 bases). Germline assignment: CDR1 SGHRS and CDR2 YFSETQ. This CDR3 has 12 residues. V was clipped by 1 base and J by 8 bases, with 9 bases between them. CDR3 protein: CASSLTGHGYTF. The CDR3 coding sequence is TGCGCCAGCAGCTTGACAGGGCACGGCTACACCTTC.

This sequence joins TRBV7-9 and TRBJ2-1; no clear D gene. The germline CDR1 and CDR2 sequences are SEHNR and FQNEAQ (reference sequence). The CDR3 is 12 residues long. V lost 1 base, J lost 6 bases, and 4 bases lay in between. In nucleotides, the CDR3 is TGTGCCAGCAGCTTAGTTATCAATGAGCAGTTCTTC. Its translation is CASSLVINEQFF.

The V call is TRBV2, the J call TRBJ1-3, with 8 bases fitting TRBD1. Germline values: CDR1 SNHLY, CDR2 FYNNEI. J was trimmed by 3 bases and V by 11 bases; bases with no gene match: 9. The CDR3 spans 14 residues. Here the CDR3 DNA reads TGTGCCGCCTCCGGACAGGGCAGTGGAAACACCATATATTTT. Amino acids: CAASGQGSGNTIYF.

A remark on this clone: A junction end diverges from the germline sequence, so it may reflect a read error. The chain has TRBV9 and TRBJ1-2, with no clear D. The CDR3 totals 15 residues. CDR1 is SGDLS, CDR2 YYNGEE, per germline. In DNA form, the CDR3 reads TGTGCCAGCAGCGTAGAGCGTGCCAGCATATATGACTACACCTTC. This codes for CASSVERASIYDYTF.

The rearrangement joins TRBV30 to TRBJ2-6, with D hard to call. Trimming took 4 bases from V and 2 from J, leaving 3 bases between them. This CDR3 region has 12 residues. In germline, CDR1 is GTSNPN, CDR2 SVGIG (reference sequence). DNA for the CDR3: TGTGCCTGGACCGCTGGGGCCAACGTCCTGACTTTC. Translation gives CAWTAGANVLTF.

Worth noting for this clone: The sample carries other DNA sequences with the same CDR3. The chain is built from TRBV6-4 and TRBJ2-3, with D tentatively TRBD2 (6 bases). The CDR3 runs 15 residues. Between the trimmed V and J ends, which lost 0 bases and 1 base, there was a span of 8 bases. The germline V gene encodes CDR1 MRHNA and CDR2 SNTAGT. The chain's CDR3 is CASSDSPGGTDTQYF. The CDR3 coding sequence is TGTGCCAGCAGTGACTCGCCGGGAGGCACAGATACGCAGTATTTT.

The chain is built from TRBV14 and TRBJ2-7; no reliable D call. V dropped 1 base and J dropped 4 bases, with 14 bases sitting between them. Germline V gives CDR1 SGHDN, CDR2 FVKESK. This CDR3 contains 15 residues. CDR3 in amino acids: CASSQGSSPLYEQYF. CDR3 bases: TGTGCCAGCAGCCAAGGGAGCAGCCCCCTTTACGAGCAGTACTTC.

This chain uses TRBV28 with TRBJ2-7; a weak D match, TRBD1 (6 bases). The CDR3 sequence is 14 residues long. The V end was cut by 4 bases, the J end by 4 bases, with 14 bases between. CDR1 and CDR2 (germline): MDHEN, SYDVKM. The CDR3 DNA is TGTGCCAGCAGTTCCCTCAGGGGACCTTACGAGCAGTACTTC. It is translated as CASSSLRGPYEQYF.